Each of the 31 T cell receptor beta chains below was sequenced from the same sample in a study of tumor-infiltrating lymphocytes in localized non-small cell lung cancer. Only in-frame clones appear in the TCRdb table, and some are missing; sequencing was by immunoSEQ multiplex PCR. The data hold around 15,000 clones, with approximately 49% observed a single time. Input material: lung tumor tissue. These receptors were collected from a human donor with non-small cell lung cancer.

This clone was observed a few times. This chain links TRBV30 with TRBJ1-6; D is unresolved. Germline V gene sequence: CDR1 GTSNPN, CDR2 SVGIG (reference sequence). The CDR3 has 15 residues. The V and J ends lost 2 bases and 2 bases respectively, with 10 bases between them. The CDR3 reads CAWSPPGTYNSPLHF. The DNA of the CDR3 is TGTGCCTGGAGTCCACCGGGGACCTATAATTCACCCCTCCACTTT.

The sample holds many counts of this clone. The genes are TRBV5-4 and TRBJ2-6, with a tentative D call TRBD2 (5 bases). Germline CDR1 SGHNT, CDR2 YYREEE (reference sequence). There are 16 residues in the CDR3. V gave up 1 base and J gave up 1 base, with 9 bases separating them. CDR3 amino acids: CASSLSGPSGANVLTF. CDR3 coding DNA: TGTGCCAGCAGCTTGAGCGGTCCGTCTGGGGCCAACGTCCTGACTTTC.

V gene TRBV6-4 combines with J gene TRBJ2-2; possible D gene TRBD1, 5 bases. V was shortened by 3 bases and J by 5 bases, with 13 bases between the two germline ends. The CDR3 contains 15 residues. CDR1 and CDR2 from the germline V gene are MRHNA and SNTAGT. The CDR3 loop is CASSESRVGTGELFF. DNA for the CDR3: TGTGCCAGCAGTGAGAGCAGGGTTGGAACCGGGGAGCTGTTTTTT.

V gene TRBV6-5 combines with J gene TRBJ1-4; D is perhaps TRBD1 (5 bases). The V end lost 7 bases, the J end lost 5 bases, and 17 bases lay between the germline ends. CDR1 is MNHEY, CDR2 SVGAGI, per germline. CDR3 length: 15 residues. The CDR3 nucleotides read TGTGCCAGCAAGGGAAGGGACGGCAAAAATGAAAAACTGTTTTTT. As protein: CASKGRDGKNEKLFF.

The J gene is TRBJ1-4, the V gene TRBV9, with TRBD1 identical over 8 bases. Germline CDR1 and CDR2: SGDLS and YYNGEE. The CDR3 length is 16 residues. V shed 4 bases, J shed 8 bases, and the junction held 13 bases outside the gene matches. As DNA, the CDR3 is TGTGCCAGCAGCCGGGACGGGACAGGTATATTAGAAAAACTGTTTTTT. It yields the protein CASSRDGTGILEKLFF.

The V call is TRBV11-3, the J call TRBJ1-1; D gene uncertain. This CDR3 is 13 amino acids long. The V and J ends lost 7 bases and 1 base respectively, with 10 bases between them. The germline V gene encodes CDR1 SGHNT and CDR2 YENEEA. The CDR3 here is CASTRPPNTEAFF. The DNA of the CDR3 is TGTGCCAGCACCAGACCCCCGAACACTGAAGCTTTCTTT. Full variable domain (outside the CDR3, taken from reference TRBV11-3 and TRBJ1-1): EAGVVQSPRYKIIEKKQPVAFWCNPISGHNTLYWYLQNLGQGPELLIRYENEEAVDDSQLPKDRFSAERLKGVDSTLKIQPAELGDSAVYLCASTRPPNTEAFFGQGTRLTVV.

The chain couples TRBV15 to TRBJ1-6, with D maybe TRBD1 (6 bases). Deletions cut 4 bases from V and 10 bases from J, with 14 bases between. The CDR3 totals 14 residues. Germline CDR1 reads LNHNV; CDR2 reads YYDKDF (reference sequence). The CDR3 region has the DNA TGTGCCACCAGCATGAGGGGGGATCTCTCACCCCTCCACTTT. Translating it yields CATSMRGDLSPLHF.

This clone qualifies as medium-sized. A read error may account for a junction end that differs from germline. The chain carries TRBV4-3 and TRBJ1-2; D not certain. Germline V gene data show CDR1 as LGHNA and CDR2 as YSLEER. The CDR3 covers 14 residues. CDR3 sequence (DNA): TGCGCCAGCAGCCAAGTTCGCGAGGACTACGGCTACACCTTC. Its translation: CASSQVREDYGYTF.

This clone has only a few counts. The CDR3 is CASSLGVQKLFF. In DNA form, the CDR3 reads TGTGCCAGCAGCTTGGGCGTGCAAAAACTGTTTTTT. This sequence joins TRBV5-8 and TRBJ1-4; no reliable D call. V lost 0 bases, J lost 9 bases, and 6 bases lay in between. The V gene's germline CDR1 is SGHTS and CDR2 YDEGEE. CDR3 length: 12 residues.

The chain uses TRBV6-6 and TRBJ2-5; TRBD2 might be the D (7 bases). The J call is doubtful: the DNA matches TRBJ2-7 better. This CDR3 is 13 amino acids long. In germline, CDR1 is MNHNY, CDR2 SVGAGI (reference sequence). The CDR3 region is CASGGGETGEQYF. In DNA form, the CDR3 reads TGTGCCAGCGGGGGGGGCGAAACTGGCGAGCAGTACTTC.

The gene calls are TRBV7-2 and TRBJ2-7, with D possibly matching TRBD2 (7 bases). The germline V gene encodes CDR1 SGHTA and CDR2 FQGNSA. The CDR3 runs to 15 residues. The germline V and J ends were trimmed by 5 bases and 4 bases, with 18 bases remaining between them. The CDR3 loop is CASSPTGGARYEQYF. DNA of the CDR3: TGTGCCAGCAGCCCAACTGGGGGGGCGAGGTACGAGCAGTACTTC.

V gene TRBV7-2 combines with J gene TRBJ2-3; 13 bases align to TRBD2. The CDR3 contains 16 residues. Losses at the gene ends were 5 bases for V and 4 bases for J; bases not matched to a gene: 6. From germline, CDR1 is SGHTA and CDR2 FQGNSA. The CDR3 protein is CASSTLAGGPADTQYF. DNA of the CDR3: TGTGCCAGCAGCACACTAGCGGGGGGGCCCGCAGATACGCAGTATTTT. Based on the CDR3 plus reference TRBV7-2 and TRBJ2-3, the full variable domain is GAGVSQSPSNKVTEKGKDVELRCDPISGHTALYWYRQSLGQGLEFLIYFQGNSAPDKSGLPSDRFSAERTGGSVSTLTIQRTQQEDSAVYLCASSTLAGGPADTQYFGPGTRLTVL.

This clone counts as medium-sized. This chain joins TRBV10-1 and TRBJ2-2, with D perhaps TRBD2 (5 bases). Germline V gene lookup returns CDR1 WNHNN and CDR2 SYGVQD (reference sequence). Trimming removed 1 base from V and 0 bases from J, with 6 bases in between. CDR3 size: 15 residues. CDR3 amino acids: CASSEWGANTGELFF. The CDR3 DNA follows: TGCGCCAGCAGTGAGTGGGGAGCGAACACCGGGGAGCTGTTTTTT.

V and J are TRBV11-2 and TRBJ1-4; D uncertain. The CDR3 totals 12 residues. Trimming shortened V by 6 bases and J by 8 bases, and 10 bases separated the two germline ends. Germline CDR1 and CDR2: SGHAT and FQNNGV. The DNA of the CDR3 is TGTGCCAGCAGGCAAAGTGGAGAAAAACTGTTTTTT. It specifies CASRQSGEKLFF.

The V call is TRBV5-1, the J call TRBJ1-1, with D unresolved. This CDR3 is 15 amino acids long. Per the germline V gene, CDR1 is SGHRS and CDR2 is YFSETQ. With 1 base removed from V and 0 bases from J, the gap between germline ends came to 10 bases. The CDR3 loop is CASSLSAGLNTEAFF. DNA for the CDR3: TGCGCCAGCAGCTTGTCCGCCGGACTGAACACTGAAGCTTTCTTT. The complete variable domain, with remaining parts taken from reference TRBV5-1 and TRBJ1-1, reads KAGVTQTPRYLIKTRGQQVTLSCSPISGHRSVSWYQQTPGQGLQFLFEYFSETQRNKGNFPGRFSGRQFSNSRSEMNVSTLELGDSALYLCASSLSAGLNTEAFFGQGTRLTVV.

The chain combines TRBV20-1 with TRBJ1-4; D remains unclear. The CDR3 covers 11 residues. Per germline, CDR1 DFQATT and CDR2 SNEGSKA (reference sequence). V was shortened by 3 bases and J by 8 bases, with 7 bases between the two germline ends. In DNA form, the CDR3 reads TGCAGTGCTAGGGTACACGAAAAACTGTTTTTT. Protein product: CSARVHEKLFF.

V usage is TRBV5-1 and J usage is TRBJ2-1, with D possibly being TRBD1 or TRBD2 (5 bases each). Germline values: CDR1 SGHRS, CDR2 YFSETQ. Trimming shortened V by 3 bases and J by 2 bases, and 9 bases separated the two germline ends. CDR3 size: 14 residues. The chain's CDR3 is CASSSTGPYNEQFF. The CDR3 nucleotides read TGCGCCAGCAGCTCAACGGGACCCTACAATGAGCAGTTCTTC.

This chain uses TRBV7-9 with TRBJ2-2; D might be TRBD1 (5 bases). The germline V and J ends were trimmed by 5 bases and 0 bases, with 16 bases remaining between them. Per germline, CDR1 SEHNR and CDR2 FQNEAQ (reference sequence). This CDR3 contains 17 residues. This CDR3 reads CASSLNTDRPNTGELFF. CDR3 DNA: TGTGCCAGCAGCCTTAATACAGACAGACCGAACACCGGGGAGCTGTTTTTT.

The sample holds a few counts of this clone. V and J are TRBV6-1 and TRBJ2-7; no reliable D call. CDR3 length equals 12 residues. Trimming took off 5 bases at V and 5 bases at J, with 10 bases between the two ends. Germline lookup yields CDR1 MNHNS and CDR2 SASEGT. The CDR3 DNA follows: TGTGCCAGCAGTCCGGGTCACCACGAGCAGTACTTC. Protein product: CASSPGHHEQYF.

The chain recombines TRBV5-1 with TRBJ2-7, with D perhaps TRBD2 (7 bases). This CDR3 region has 16 residues. V lost 0 bases and J lost 4, with 17 bases in between. From germline, CDR1 is SGHRS and CDR2 YFSETQ. The CDR3 DNA is TGCGCCAGCAGCTTGGATGGGGGGGCGCTTAATTACGAGCAGTACTTC. This encodes CASSLDGGALNYEQYF.

This clone was seen only a few times. The chain combines TRBV19 with TRBJ1-2; D remains ambiguous. The CDR3 sequence is 12 residues long. V lost 1 base and J lost 8, with 8 bases in between. The germline V gene encodes CDR1 LNHDA and CDR2 SQIVND (reference sequence). The CDR3 is CASSIGMSGYTF. As DNA, the CDR3 is TGTGCCAGTAGTATAGGGATGTCCGGCTACACCTTC.

The J gene is TRBJ1-6, the V gene TRBV6-1, with D maybe TRBD1 (6 bases). The CDR3 loop spans 14 amino acids. Per the germline V gene, CDR1 is MNHNS and CDR2 is SASEGT. The V end lost 6 bases, the J end lost 5 bases, and 11 bases lay between the germline ends. The CDR3 sequence: CASRGGLDNSPLHF. The CDR3 DNA reads as TGTGCCAGCAGAGGGGGTTTGGATAATTCACCCCTCCACTTT.

The rearrangement links TRBV5-1 to TRBJ1-1, with 7 bases aligning to TRBD1. V was clipped by 0 bases and J by 1 base; unmatched bases: 3. The CDR3 is 15 amino acids. Germline CDR1 SGHRS, CDR2 YFSETQ. CDR3 loop: CASSLAGGPNTEAFF. CDR3 in DNA: TGCGCCAGCAGCTTGGCAGGGGGACCGAACACTGAAGCTTTCTTT.

J is TRBJ2-5 and V is TRBV11-2; 8 nucleotides line up with TRBD2. With 6 bases clipped from V and 1 base from J, the junction kept 7 bases outside the gene matches. Germline V gene sequence: CDR1 SGHAT, CDR2 FQNNGV. The CDR3 contains 15 residues. CDR3 amino acids: CASSASGGLQETQYF. CDR3 sequence (DNA): TGTGCCAGCAGTGCCAGCGGGGGTCTCCAAGAGACCCAGTACTTC.

The genes are TRBV5-1 and TRBJ1-5; D is uncertain. CDR1 and CDR2 from the germline V gene are SGHRS and YFSETQ. This CDR3 spans 15 amino acids. Trimming cost V 0 bases and J 0 bases, with 7 bases left between them. The CDR3 sequence: CASSLDSYSNQPQHF. The DNA of the CDR3 is TGCGCCAGCAGCTTGGACAGCTATAGCAATCAGCCCCAGCATTTT. Full variable domain (rest looked up from reference TRBV5-1 and TRBJ1-5): KAGVTQTPRYLIKTRGQQVTLSCSPISGHRSVSWYQQTPGQGLQFLFEYFSETQRNKGNFPGRFSGRQFSNSRSEMNVSTLELGDSALYLCASSLDSYSNQPQHFGDGTRLSIL.

The CDR3 region has the DNA TGCGCCAGCAGCCAAGATGGGAGGGGATACAATGAGCAGTTCTTC. This sequence encodes CASSQDGRGYNEQFF. J is TRBJ2-1 and V is TRBV4-1, with 7 bases lining up with TRBD2. Looked up from germline, CDR1 is MGHRA and CDR2 is YSYEKL. The junction had 3 bases not matched to a gene; V was cut back by 0 bases and J by 4 bases. This CDR3 region has 15 residues.

This clone was picked up a small number of times. V usage is TRBV27 and J usage is TRBJ2-7, with 7 bases matching TRBD1. CDR1 and CDR2 (germline): MNHEY, SMNVEV (reference sequence). CDR3 length: 15 residues. The V and J ends lost 5 bases and 4 bases, in that order; junction bases with no gene match: 11. The chain's CDR3 is CASSTRTGPGYEQYF. The CDR3 region has the DNA TGTGCCAGCAGTACAAGGACAGGCCCGGGGTACGAGCAGTACTTC.

This chain links TRBV7-3 with TRBJ1-2; 10 bases align to TRBD1. The CDR3 has 13 residues. V lost 4 bases to trimming and J lost 6 bases; unmatched junction nucleotides: 2. Germline CDR1 and CDR2: SGHTA and FQGTGA. The CDR3, as DNA: TGTGCCAGCAGCTCGGACAGGGGGAATGGCTACACCTTC. Amino acids: CASSSDRGNGYTF.

This chain uses TRBV25-1 with TRBJ1-3; no clear D. Germline V gives CDR1 MGHDK, CDR2 SYGVNS. The V gene lost 3 bases and the J gene lost 4 bases, with 13 bases spanning the gap. This CDR3 comprises 15 residues. CDR3 sequence: CASSDKGWSGNTIYF. The CDR3 DNA reads TGTGCCAGCAGTGATAAAGGGTGGTCCGGAAACACCATATATTTT.

The V and J genes are TRBV5-6 and TRBJ2-5, with 10 bases matching TRBD2. Per the germline V gene, CDR1 is SGHDT and CDR2 is YYEEEE. CDR3 length: 16 residues. With V trimmed by 2 bases and J by 3 bases, 7 bases remained unmatched. CDR3 sequence: CASSFKRGGLKETQYF. As DNA, the CDR3 is TGTGCCAGCAGCTTCAAGCGGGGGGGCTTAAAAGAGACCCAGTACTTC.

This clone appeared a few times. The chain employs TRBV19 and TRBJ1-5; 10 bases are a match to TRBD1. Germline CDR1 is LNHDA and CDR2 is SQIVND (reference sequence). The junction had 3 bases not matched to a gene; V was cut back by 4 bases and J by 6 bases. This CDR3 comprises 14 residues. This CDR3 is CASSTGQGSQPQHF. The CDR3 DNA is TGTGCCAGTAGTACGGGACAGGGGTCTCAGCCCCAGCATTTT.